Given below is one T cell receptor beta chain in context. Its specificity is unknown. Method: immunoSEQ multiplex PCR; TCRdb's copy keeps in-frame clones and lacks some. Of 85,000 to 100,000 clones listed, about 87% are singletons. CDR3 length equals 14 residues. After removal of 5 bases from V and 7 bases from J, the junction contained 7 bases not matched to a gene. Per the germline V gene, CDR1 is MNHEY and CDR2 is SMNVEV (reference sequence). Regarding time point: baseline, week 1 (first vaccination visit). The treatment was: pre-vaccination baseline after standard-of-care therapy. The data originate from a study of a mutant IDH1 vaccine in newly diagnosed glioma. General study points: Changes in top peripheral clonotypes did not appear linked to pseudoprogression.

This rearrangement joins TRBV27 to TRBJ1-5; 8 positions match TRBD1. Sequenced here: PBMCs, sampled from a glioma patient treated with radiotherapy, temozolomide or both. This TCR came from a woman aged 45-59 years with glioma. The CDR3 here is CASSAQGAQQPQHF. The CDR3 nucleotides read TGTGCCAGCAGTGCCCAGGGGGCGCAACAGCCCCAGCATTTT.